One sample yielded the 6 T cell receptor beta chains listed below, sequenced in a study of OX40 agonist ivuxolimab in advanced cancers. Libraries were prepared by immunoSEQ multiplex PCR; TCRdb keeps only in-frame clonotypes and omits some of them. The sample holds approximately 75,000 clones, around 82% seen once. The specimen comprised CD4+ or CD8+ T cells sorted from blood, sampled in a trial of the OX40 agonist ivuxolimab. The source is an adult with an advanced solid tumor such as melanoma, head and neck, liver or kidney cancer.

The rearrangement links TRBV5-4 to TRBJ1-2; 7 nucleotides line up with TRBD1. The V gene end was trimmed by 4 bases and the J gene end by 6 bases; junction bases not matched to a gene: 15. This CDR3 contains 16 residues. The germline V gene has CDR1 SGHNT and CDR2 YYREEE (reference sequence). The CDR3 bases are TGTGCCAGCAGCCAAGAGGGGGGACAGTCTTTAAATGGCTACACCTTC. Its protein product is CASSQEGGQSLNGYTF.

The chain is built from TRBV18 and TRBJ1-2, with TRBD1 identical over 9 bases. CDR1 KGHSH and CDR2 LQKENI come from the germline V gene. CDR3 length: 16 amino acids. Trimming took 4 bases from V and 4 from J; bases not matched to a gene: 10. The DNA of the CDR3 is TGTGCCAGCTCACTCCACCCGGACAGGGGCCCCTATGGCTACACCTTC. Protein: CASSLHPDRGPYGYTF.

As DNA, the CDR3 is TGTGCCAGTAGATTACGGCCGAACTATGGCTACACCTTC. Protein sequence: CASRLRPNYGYTF. The chain combines TRBV19 with TRBJ1-2; D is undetermined. CDR3 length: 13 amino acids. V gave up 6 bases and J gave up 2 bases, with 10 bases separating them. Looked up from germline, CDR1 is LNHDA and CDR2 is SQIVND (reference sequence).

A single count supports this clone. This rearrangement joins TRBV5-1 to TRBJ1-1, with D perhaps TRBD1 (5 bases). This CDR3 comprises 14 residues. V lost 0 bases and J 7 bases, leaving 13 bases between the germline ends. Germline CDR1 and CDR2: SGHRS and YFSETQ. In nucleotides, the CDR3 is TGCGCCAGCAGCTTGGTTTCCGGCCAGGGTGAAGCTTTCTTT. Its protein is CASSLVSGQGEAFF.

The CDR3 is CASRPGTGGRNTEAFF. CDR3 sequence (DNA): TGTGCCAGCAGACCCGGGACAGGGGGCCGGAACACTGAAGCTTTCTTT. V is TRBV9 and J is TRBJ1-1; 12 bases map to TRBD1. V shed 5 bases and J 1 base; nucleotides not matched to a gene: 6. There are 16 residues in the CDR3. Germline V gene lookup returns CDR1 SGDLS and CDR2 YYNGEE.

A few counts support this clone. The rearrangement uses TRBV5-1 and TRBJ1-2; D perhaps matches TRBD1 (5 bases). The CDR3 length is 14 residues. Per the germline V gene, CDR1 is SGHRS and CDR2 is YFSETQ. V was pared by 2 bases and J by 0 bases, with 8 bases between. CDR3 protein: CASSFRDANYGYTF. CDR3 DNA sequence: TGCGCCAGCAGCTTCCGGGACGCTAACTATGGCTACACCTTC. The entire variable domain, with the rest obtained from reference TRBV5-1 and TRBJ1-2, is as follows: KAGVTQTPRYLIKTRGQQVTLSCSPISGHRSVSWYQQTPGQGLQFLFEYFSETQRNKGNFPGRFSGRQFSNSRSEMNVSTLELGDSALYLCASSFRDANYGYTFGSGTRLTVV.